This TCR beta chain was found in a study of T cells in women clearing cervical HPV infection. V was cut by 8 bases and J by 4 bases, with 12 bases left in between. Germline CDR1 SNHLY, CDR2 FYNNEI. The CDR3 covers 13 residues. TCRdb's table, derived via immunoSEQ multiplex PCR, lists solely in-frame clones and lacks some. The table lists about 46,000 clones. A note on this clone: The CDR3 is cut off 3 residues early in the read; its end comes from the germline J gene.

The chain is built from TRBV2 and TRBJ1-5; D is possibly TRBD1 (6 bases). Material for sequencing was blood buffy coat. This receptor was taken from a woman between 18 and 75 years old with a cervical HPV16 infection that either progressed to CIN3+ or cleared (not recorded which). The CDR3 sequence: CASSDSGNQPQHF. The CDR3 bases that were read are TGTGCCAGCTCGGACAGCGGAAATCAGCCC.